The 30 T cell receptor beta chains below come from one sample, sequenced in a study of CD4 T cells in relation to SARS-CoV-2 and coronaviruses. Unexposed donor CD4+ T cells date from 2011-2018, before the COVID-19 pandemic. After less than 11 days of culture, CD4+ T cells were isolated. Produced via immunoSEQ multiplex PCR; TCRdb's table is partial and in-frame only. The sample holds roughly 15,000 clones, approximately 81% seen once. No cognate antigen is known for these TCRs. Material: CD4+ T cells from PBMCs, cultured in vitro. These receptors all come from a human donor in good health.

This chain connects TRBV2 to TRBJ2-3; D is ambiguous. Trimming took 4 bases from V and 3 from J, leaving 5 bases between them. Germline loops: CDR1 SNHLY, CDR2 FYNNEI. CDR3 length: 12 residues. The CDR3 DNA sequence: TGTGCCAGCAGTGTAGAAACAGATACGCAGTATTTT. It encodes CASSVETDTQYF.

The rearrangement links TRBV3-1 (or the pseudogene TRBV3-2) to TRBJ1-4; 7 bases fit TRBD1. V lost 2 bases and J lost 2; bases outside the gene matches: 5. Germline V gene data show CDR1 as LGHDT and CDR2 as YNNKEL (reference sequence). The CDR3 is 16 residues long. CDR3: CASSQTGEMTNEKLFF. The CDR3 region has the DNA TGTGCCAGCAGCCAAACAGGGGAGATGACTAATGAAAAACTGTTTTTT.

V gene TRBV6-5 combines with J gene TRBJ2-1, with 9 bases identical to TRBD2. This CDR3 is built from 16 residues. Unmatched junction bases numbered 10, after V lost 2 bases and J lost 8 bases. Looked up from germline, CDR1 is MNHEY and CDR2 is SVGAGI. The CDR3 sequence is CASSYRGTAGGDEQFF. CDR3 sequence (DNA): TGTGCCAGCAGTTACAGGGGCACAGCGGGGGGCGATGAGCAGTTCTTC.

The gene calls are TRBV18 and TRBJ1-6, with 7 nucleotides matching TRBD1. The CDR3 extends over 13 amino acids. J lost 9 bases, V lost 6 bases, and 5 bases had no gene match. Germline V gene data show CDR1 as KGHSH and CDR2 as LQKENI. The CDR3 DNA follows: TGTGCCAGCTCTTCGACAGGGCCTTCACCCCTCCACTTT. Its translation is CASSSTGPSPLHF.

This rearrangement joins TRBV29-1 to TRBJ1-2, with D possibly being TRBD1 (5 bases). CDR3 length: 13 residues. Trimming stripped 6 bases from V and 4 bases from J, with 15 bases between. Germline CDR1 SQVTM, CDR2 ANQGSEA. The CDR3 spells CSVNDGGSYGYTF. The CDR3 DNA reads TGCAGCGTCAATGACGGGGGGTCCTATGGCTACACCTTC.

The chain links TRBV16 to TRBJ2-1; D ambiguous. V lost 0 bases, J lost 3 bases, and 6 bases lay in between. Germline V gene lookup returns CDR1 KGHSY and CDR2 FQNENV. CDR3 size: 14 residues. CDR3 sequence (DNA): TGTGCCAGCAGCCAATCGGCAGTCTACAATGAGCAGTTCTTC. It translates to CASSQSAVYNEQFF.

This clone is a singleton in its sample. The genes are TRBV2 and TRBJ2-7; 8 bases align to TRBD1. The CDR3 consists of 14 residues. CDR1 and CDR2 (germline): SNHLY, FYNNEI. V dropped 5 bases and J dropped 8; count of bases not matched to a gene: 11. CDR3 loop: CASSLRQGRGKQYF. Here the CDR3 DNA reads TGTGCCAGCAGTTTGCGACAGGGGAGAGGCAAGCAGTACTTC.

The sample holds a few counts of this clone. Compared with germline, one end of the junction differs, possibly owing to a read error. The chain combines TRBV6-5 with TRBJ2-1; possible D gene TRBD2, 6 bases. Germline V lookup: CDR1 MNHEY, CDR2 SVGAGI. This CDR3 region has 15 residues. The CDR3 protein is CASSYSPEGSNEQFF. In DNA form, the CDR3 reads TGTGCCAGCAGTTACTCCCCGGAGGGTTCCAATGAGCAATTCTTC.

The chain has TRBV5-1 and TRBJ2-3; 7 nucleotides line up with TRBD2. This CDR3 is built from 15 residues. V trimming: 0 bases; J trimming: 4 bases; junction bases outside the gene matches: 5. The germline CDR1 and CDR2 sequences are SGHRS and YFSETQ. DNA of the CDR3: TGCGCCAGCAGCTTGGTGGCTAGCGGTTCAGATACGCAGTATTTT. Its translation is CASSLVASGSDTQYF.

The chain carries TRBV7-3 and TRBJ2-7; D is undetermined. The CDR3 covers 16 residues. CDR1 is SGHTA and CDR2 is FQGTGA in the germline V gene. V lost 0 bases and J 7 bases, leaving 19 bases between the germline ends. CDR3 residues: CASSLTGQGPQEEQYF. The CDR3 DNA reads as TGTGCCAGCAGCTTAACGGGTCAAGGACCCCAAGAAGAGCAGTACTTC.

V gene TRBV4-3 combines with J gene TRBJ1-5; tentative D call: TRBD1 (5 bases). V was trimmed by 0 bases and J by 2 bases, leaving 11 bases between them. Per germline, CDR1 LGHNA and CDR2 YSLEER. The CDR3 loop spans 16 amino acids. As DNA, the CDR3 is TGCGCCAGCAGCCAAGATTCGGGGGTCGGCAATCAGCCCCAGCATTTT. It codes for CASSQDSGVGNQPQHF.

As DNA, the CDR3 is TGCGCCAGCAGCCGGACAGGCAATTCACCCCTCCACTTT. Translation gives CASSRTGNSPLHF. The J gene is TRBJ1-6, the V gene TRBV4-3, with TRBD1 matching over 7 bases. The CDR3 spans 13 residues. V lost 4 bases to trimming and J lost 7 bases; unmatched junction nucleotides: 1. Germline V CDR1 and CDR2: LGHNA, YSLEER.

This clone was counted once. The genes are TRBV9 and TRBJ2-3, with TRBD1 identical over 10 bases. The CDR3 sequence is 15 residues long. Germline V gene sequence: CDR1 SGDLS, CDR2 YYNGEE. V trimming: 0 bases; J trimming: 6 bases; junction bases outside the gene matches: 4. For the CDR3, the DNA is TGTGCCAGCAGCGTAGGGACAGGGGGAGGGGATACGCAGTATTTT. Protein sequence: CASSVGTGGGDTQYF. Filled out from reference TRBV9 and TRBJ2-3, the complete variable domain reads DSGVTQTPKHLITATGQRVTLRCSPRSGDLSVYWYQQSLDQGLQFLIQYYNGEERAKGNILERFSAQQFPDLHSELNLSSLELGDSALYFCASSVGTGGGDTQYFGPGTRLTVL.

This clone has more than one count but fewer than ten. The CDR3 reads CASSLSSGGGGTDQPQHF. In DNA form, the CDR3 reads TGTGCCAGCAGCTTATCGAGTGGTGGGGGGGGAACCGATCAGCCCCAGCATTTT. This chain links TRBV7-9 with TRBJ1-5; tentatively, D is TRBD1 (5 bases). CDR1 and CDR2 from the germline V gene are SEHNR and FQNEAQ (reference sequence). Trimming removed 2 bases at V and 5 bases at J, with 22 bases between. The length of the CDR3 is 18 residues.

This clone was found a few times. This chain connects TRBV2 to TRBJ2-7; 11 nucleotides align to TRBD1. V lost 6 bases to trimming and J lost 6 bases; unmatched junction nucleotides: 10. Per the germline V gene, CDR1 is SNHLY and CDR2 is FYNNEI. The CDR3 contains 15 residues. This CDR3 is CASRDFRDRGVEQYF. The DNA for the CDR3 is TGTGCCAGCAGAGACTTCCGGGACAGGGGGGTCGAGCAGTACTTC.

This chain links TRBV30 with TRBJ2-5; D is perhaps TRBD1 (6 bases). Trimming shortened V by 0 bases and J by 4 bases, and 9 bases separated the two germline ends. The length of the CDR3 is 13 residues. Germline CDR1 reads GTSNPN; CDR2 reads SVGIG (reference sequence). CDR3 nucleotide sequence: TGTGCCTGGAGTGTACAAGGGGGAGAGACCCAGTACTTC. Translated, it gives CAWSVQGGETQYF.

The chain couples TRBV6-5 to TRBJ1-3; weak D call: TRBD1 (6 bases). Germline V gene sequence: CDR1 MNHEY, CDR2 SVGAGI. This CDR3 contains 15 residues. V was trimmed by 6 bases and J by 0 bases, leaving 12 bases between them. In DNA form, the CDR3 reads TGTGCCAGCAGGTTACAGGGCTACTCTGGAAACACCATATATTTT. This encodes CASRLQGYSGNTIYF.

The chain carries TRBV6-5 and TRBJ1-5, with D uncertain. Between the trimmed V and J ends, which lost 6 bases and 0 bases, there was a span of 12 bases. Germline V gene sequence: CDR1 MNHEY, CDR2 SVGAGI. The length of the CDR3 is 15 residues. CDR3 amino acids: CASSYQVNSNQPQHF. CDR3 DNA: TGTGCCAGCAGCTATCAGGTTAATAGCAATCAGCCCCAGCATTTT.

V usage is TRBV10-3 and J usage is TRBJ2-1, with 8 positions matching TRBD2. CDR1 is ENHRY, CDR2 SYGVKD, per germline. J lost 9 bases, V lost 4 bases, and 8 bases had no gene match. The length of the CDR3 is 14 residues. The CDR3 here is CAISAPRGATEQFF. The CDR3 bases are TGTGCCATCAGTGCCCCGCGGGGGGCGACTGAGCAGTTCTTC.

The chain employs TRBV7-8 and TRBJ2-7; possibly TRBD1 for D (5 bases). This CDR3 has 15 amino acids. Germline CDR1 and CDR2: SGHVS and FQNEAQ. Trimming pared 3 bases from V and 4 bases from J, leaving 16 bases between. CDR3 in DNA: TGTGCCAGCAGCTTCCGACAGTTCTGGAGTTACGAGCAGTACTTC. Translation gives CASSFRQFWSYEQYF.

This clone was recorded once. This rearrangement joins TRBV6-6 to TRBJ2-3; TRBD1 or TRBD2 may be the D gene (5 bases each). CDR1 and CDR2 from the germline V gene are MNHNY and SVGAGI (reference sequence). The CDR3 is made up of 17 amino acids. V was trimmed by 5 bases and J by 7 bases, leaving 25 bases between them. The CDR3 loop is CASSLEGPPLPFYTQYF. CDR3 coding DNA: TGTGCCAGCAGTCTCGAGGGACCGCCGCTACCCTTTTATACGCAGTATTTT.

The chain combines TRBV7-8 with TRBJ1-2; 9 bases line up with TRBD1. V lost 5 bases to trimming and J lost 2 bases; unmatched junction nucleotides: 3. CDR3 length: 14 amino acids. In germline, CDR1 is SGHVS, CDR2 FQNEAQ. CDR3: CASSRGQGNYGYTF. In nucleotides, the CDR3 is TGTGCCAGCAGCCGAGGACAGGGGAACTATGGCTACACCTTC.

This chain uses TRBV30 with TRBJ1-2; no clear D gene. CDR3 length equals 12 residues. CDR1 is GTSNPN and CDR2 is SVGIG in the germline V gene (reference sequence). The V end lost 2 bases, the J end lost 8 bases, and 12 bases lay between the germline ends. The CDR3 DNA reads TGTGCCTGGAGTTTACGACCCGGAGGCTACACCTTC. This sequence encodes CAWSLRPGGYTF.

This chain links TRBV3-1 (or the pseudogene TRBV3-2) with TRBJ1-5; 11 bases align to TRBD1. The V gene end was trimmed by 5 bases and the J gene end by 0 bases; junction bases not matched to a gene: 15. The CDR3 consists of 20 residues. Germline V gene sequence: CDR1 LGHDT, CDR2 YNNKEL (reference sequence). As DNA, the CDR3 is TGTGCCAGCAGCGAAAGTCCTCGGACAGGGGGCTTATTTAGCAATCAGCCCCAGCATTTT. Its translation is CASSESPRTGGLFSNQPQHF.

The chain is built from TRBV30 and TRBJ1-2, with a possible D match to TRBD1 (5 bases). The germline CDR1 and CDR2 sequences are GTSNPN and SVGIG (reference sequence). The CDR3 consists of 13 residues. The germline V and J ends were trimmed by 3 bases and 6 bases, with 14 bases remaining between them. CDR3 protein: CAWRLRASHGYTF. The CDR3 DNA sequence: TGTGCCTGGAGGCTCAGGGCTAGCCATGGCTACACCTTC.

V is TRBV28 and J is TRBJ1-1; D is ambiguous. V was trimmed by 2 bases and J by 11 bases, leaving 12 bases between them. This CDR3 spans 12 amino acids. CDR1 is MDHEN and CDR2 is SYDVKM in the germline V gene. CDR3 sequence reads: CASSLNPLGAFF. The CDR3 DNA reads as TGTGCCAGCAGTTTAAACCCTCTGGGGGCTTTCTTT.

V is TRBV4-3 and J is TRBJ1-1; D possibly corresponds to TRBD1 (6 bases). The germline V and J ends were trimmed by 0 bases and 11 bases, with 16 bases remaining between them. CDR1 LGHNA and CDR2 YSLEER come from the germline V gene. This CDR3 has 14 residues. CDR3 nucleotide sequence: TGCGCCAGCAGCCAAGACATCCCAGGGGTGATGGCTTTCTTT. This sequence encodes CASSQDIPGVMAFF.

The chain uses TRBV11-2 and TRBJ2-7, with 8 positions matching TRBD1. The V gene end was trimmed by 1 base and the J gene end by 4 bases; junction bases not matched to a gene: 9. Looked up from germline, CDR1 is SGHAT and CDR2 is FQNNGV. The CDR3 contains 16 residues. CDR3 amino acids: CASSLAGGQGAYEQYF. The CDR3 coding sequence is TGTGCCAGCAGCTTAGCAGGGGGGCAGGGGGCTTACGAGCAGTACTTC. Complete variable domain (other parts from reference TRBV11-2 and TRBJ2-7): EAGVAQSPRYKIIEKRQSVAFWCNPISGHATLYWYQQILGQGPKLLIQFQNNGVVDDSQLPKDRFSAERLKGVDSTLKIQPAKLEDSAVYLCASSLAGGQGAYEQYFGPGTRLTVT.

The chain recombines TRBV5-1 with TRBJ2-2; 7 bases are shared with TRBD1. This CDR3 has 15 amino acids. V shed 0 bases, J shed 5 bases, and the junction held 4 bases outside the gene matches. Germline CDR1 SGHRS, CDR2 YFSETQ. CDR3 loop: CASSLGQGITGELFF. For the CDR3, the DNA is TGCGCCAGCAGCTTGGGACAGGGTATTACCGGGGAGCTGTTTTTT.

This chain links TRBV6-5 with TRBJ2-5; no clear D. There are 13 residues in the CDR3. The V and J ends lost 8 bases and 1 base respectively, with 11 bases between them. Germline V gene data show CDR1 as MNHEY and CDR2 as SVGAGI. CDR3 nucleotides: TGTGCCAGCGCCCTGTTAGCCCAAGAGACCCAGTACTTC. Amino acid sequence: CASALLAQETQYF.